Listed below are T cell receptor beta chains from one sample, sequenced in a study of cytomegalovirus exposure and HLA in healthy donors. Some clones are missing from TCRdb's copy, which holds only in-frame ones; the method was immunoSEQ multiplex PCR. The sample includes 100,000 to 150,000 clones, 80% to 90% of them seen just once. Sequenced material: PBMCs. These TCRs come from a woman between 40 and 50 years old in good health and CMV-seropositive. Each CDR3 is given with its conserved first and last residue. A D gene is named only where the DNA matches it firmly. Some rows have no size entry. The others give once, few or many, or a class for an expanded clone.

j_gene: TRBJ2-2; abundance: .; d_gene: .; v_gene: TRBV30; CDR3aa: CAWSVLRHFTGELFF; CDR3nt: TGTGCCTGGAGTGTACTACGTCACTTCACCGGGGAGCTGTTTTTT
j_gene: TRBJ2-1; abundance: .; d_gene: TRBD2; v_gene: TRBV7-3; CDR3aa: CASSSAGGAYNEQFF; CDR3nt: TGTGCCAGCAGCTCAGCGGGAGGGGCCTACAATGAGCAGTTCTTC
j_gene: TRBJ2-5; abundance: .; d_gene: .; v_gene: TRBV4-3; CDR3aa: CASSQAQRETQYF; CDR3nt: TGCGCCAGCAGCCAAGCCCAGCGGGAGACCCAGTACTTC
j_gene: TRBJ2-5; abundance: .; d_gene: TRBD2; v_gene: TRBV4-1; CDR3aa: CASSQDPTGGAFQTQYF; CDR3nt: TGCGCCAGCAGCCAAGACCCCACGGGAGGGGCTTTTCAGACCCAGTACTTC
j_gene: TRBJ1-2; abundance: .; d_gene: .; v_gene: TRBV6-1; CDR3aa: CASSEVGGPGGYTF; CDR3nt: TGTGCCAGCAGTGAAGTAGGGGGACCCGGAGGCTACACCTTC
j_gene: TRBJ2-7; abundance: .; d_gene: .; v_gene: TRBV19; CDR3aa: CASKTGGQNSYEQYF; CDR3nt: TGTGCCAGTAAGACCGGTGGGCAGAACTCCTACGAGCAGTACTTC
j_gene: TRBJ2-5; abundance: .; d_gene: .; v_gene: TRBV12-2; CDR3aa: CASRPSGAGGRGETQYF; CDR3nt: TGTGCAAGTCGCCCATCGGGGGCGGGAGGGCGTGGGGAGACCCAGTACTTC
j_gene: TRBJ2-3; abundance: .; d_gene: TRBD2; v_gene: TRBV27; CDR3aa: CASRLSGGSRDTQYF; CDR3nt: TGTGCCAGTAGACTAAGCGGGGGGTCACGAGATACGCAGTATTTT
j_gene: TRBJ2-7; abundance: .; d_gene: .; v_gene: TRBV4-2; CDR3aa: CASSQAAGTSYEQYF; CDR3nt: TGTGCCAGCAGCCAAGCCGCGGGTACTTCCTACGAGCAGTACTTC
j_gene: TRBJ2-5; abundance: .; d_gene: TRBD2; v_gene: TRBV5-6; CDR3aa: CASSVQTSAGWGTQYF; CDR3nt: TGTGCCAGCAGCGTCCAGACTAGCGCGGGATGGGGGACCCAGTACTTC
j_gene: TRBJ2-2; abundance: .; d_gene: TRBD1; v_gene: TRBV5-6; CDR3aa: CASSEQGAVSGELFF; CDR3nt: TGTGCCAGCAGTGAACAGGGGGCTGTTTCCGGGGAGCTGTTTTTT
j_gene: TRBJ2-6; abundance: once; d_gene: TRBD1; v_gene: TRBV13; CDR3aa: CASSGGRGLGANVLTF; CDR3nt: TGTGCCAGCAGCGGGGGAAGGGGGCTTGGGGCCAACGTCCTGACTTTC
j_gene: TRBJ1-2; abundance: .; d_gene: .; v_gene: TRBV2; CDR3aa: CASSGTIQGSGYTF; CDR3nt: TGTGCCAGCAGCGGAACAATACAGGGTAGCGGCTACACCTTC
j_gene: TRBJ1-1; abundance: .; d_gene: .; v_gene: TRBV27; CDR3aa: CASSMARGNTEAFF; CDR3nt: TGTGCCAGCAGTATGGCAAGGGGTAACACTGAAGCTTTCTTT
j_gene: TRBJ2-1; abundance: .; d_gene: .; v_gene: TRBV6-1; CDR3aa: CASVRNNGQFF; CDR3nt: TGTGCCAGCGTCCGTAACAATGGGCAGTTCTTC
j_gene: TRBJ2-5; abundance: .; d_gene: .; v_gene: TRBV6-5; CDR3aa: CASSYSNSGKETQYF; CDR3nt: TGTGCCAGCAGTTACTCTAACAGCGGTAAAGAGACCCAGTACTTC
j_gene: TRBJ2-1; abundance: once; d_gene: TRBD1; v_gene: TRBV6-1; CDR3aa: CASSNDRENNEQFF; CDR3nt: TGTGCCAGCAGTAACGACAGGGAAAACAATGAGCAGTTCTTC
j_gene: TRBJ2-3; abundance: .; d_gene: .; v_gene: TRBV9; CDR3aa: CASSVGRGGGGTDTQYF; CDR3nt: TGTGCCAGCAGCGTAGGCCGAGGGGGAGGGGGCACAGATACGCAGTATTTT
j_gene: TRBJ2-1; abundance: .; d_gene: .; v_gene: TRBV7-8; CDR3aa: CASSLVGLANNEQFF; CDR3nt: TGTGCCAGCAGCTTAGTCGGTCTAGCCAACAATGAGCAGTTCTTC
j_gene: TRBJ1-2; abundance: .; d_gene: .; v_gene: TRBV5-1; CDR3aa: CASSLDSNYGYTF; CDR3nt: TGCGCCAGCAGCTTGGACAGCAACTATGGCTACACCTTC
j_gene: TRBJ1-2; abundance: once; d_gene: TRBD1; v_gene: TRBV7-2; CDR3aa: CASSLGQGIGYTF; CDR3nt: TGTGCCAGCAGCTTAGGACAGGGTATTGGCTACACCTTC
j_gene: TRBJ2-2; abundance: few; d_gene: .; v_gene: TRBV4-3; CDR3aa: CASSQDRPSVGELFF; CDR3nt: TGCGCCAGCAGCCAAGATAGGCCTAGCGTTGGGGAGCTGTTTTTT
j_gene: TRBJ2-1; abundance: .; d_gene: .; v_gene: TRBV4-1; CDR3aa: CASSQTGTYNEQFF; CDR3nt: TGCGCCAGCAGCCAGACCGGGACCTACAATGAGCAGTTCTTC
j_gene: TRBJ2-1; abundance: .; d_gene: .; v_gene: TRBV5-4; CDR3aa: CASSGLTNNNEQFF; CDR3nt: TGTGCCAGCAGTGGGCTGACTAACAACAATGAGCAGTTCTTC
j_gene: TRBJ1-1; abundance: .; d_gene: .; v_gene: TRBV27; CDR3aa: CASSMTGIMNTEAFF; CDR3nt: TGTGCCAGCAGTATGACAGGTATCATGAACACTGAAGCTTTCTTT
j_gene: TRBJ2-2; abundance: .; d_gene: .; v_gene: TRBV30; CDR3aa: CAWQMDTLNTGELFF; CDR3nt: TGTGCCTGGCAGATGGACACGTTAAACACCGGGGAGCTGTTTTTT
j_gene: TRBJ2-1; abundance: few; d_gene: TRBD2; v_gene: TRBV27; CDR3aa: CASSWTSGKNSYNEQFF; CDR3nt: TGTGCCAGCAGTTGGACTAGCGGGAAGAACTCCTACAATGAGCAGTTCTTC
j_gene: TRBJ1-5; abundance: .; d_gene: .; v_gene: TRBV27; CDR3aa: CASSLYAGNQPQHF; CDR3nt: TGTGCCAGCAGTTTATACGCGGGCAATCAGCCCCAGCATTTT
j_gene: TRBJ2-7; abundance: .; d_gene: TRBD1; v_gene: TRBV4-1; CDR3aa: CASSQQGVNTYEQYF; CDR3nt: TGCGCCAGCAGCCAACAGGGGGTCAACACCTACGAGCAGTACTTC
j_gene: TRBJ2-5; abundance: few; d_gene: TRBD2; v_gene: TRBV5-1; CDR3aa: CASSPVSSGQETQYF; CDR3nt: TGCGCCAGCAGCCCGGTGTCTAGCGGGCAAGAGACCCAGTACTTC
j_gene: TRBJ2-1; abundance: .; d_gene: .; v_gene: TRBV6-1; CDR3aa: CASSETTSFENNEQFF; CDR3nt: TGTGCCAGCAGTGAAACAACTAGTTTCGAGAACAATGAGCAGTTCTTC
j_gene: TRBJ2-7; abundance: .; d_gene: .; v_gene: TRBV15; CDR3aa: CATSRDPTGYHEQYF; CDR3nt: TGTGCCACCAGCAGAGATCCTACAGGGTACCACGAGCAGTACTTC
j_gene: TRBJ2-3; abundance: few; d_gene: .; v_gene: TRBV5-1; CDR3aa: CASSSLTSQDTQYF; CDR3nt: TGCGCCAGCAGCTCTTTGACTAGTCAGGATACGCAGTATTTT
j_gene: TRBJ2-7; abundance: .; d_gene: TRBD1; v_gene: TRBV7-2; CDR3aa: CASSLISGQVYEQYF; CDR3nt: TGTGCCAGCAGCTTAATCTCGGGACAGGTCTACGAGCAGTACTTC
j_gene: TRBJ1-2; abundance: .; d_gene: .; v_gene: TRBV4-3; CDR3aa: CASSQEGAGNGYTF; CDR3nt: TGCGCCAGCAGCCAAGAAGGGGCGGGAAATGGCTACACCTTC
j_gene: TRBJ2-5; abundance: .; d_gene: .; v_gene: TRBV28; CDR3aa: CASRGSDSTQETQYF; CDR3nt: TGTGCCAGCAGAGGGTCGGACAGCACACAAGAGACCCAGTACTTC
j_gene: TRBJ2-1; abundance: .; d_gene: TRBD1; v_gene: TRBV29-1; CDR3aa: CSVGQLPSYNEQFF; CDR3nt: TGCAGCGTGGGACAGCTCCCCTCCTACAATGAGCAGTTCTTC
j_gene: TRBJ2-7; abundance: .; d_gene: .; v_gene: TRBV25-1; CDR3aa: CASSESSRAPQGEQYF; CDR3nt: TGTGCCAGCAGTGAATCGTCACGGGCCCCTCAGGGCGAGCAGTACTTC
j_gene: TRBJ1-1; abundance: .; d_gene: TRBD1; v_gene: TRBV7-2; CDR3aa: CASSLGAGGTEAFF; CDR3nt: TGTGCCAGCAGCTTAGGGGCAGGGGGCACTGAAGCTTTCTTT
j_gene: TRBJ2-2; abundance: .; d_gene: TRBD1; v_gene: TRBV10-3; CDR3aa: CAIRQGGSGELFF; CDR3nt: TGTGCCATCCGACAGGGTGGTTCTGGGGAGCTGTTTTTT
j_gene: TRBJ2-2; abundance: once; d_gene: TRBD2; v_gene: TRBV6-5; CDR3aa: CASRPGLAGAGELFF; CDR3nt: TGTGCCAGTCGACCGGGACTAGCGGGAGCCGGGGAGCTGTTTTTT
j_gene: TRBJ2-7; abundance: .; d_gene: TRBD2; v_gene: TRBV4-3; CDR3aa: CASSQVLAGSEQYF; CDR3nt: TGCGCCAGCAGCCAAGTACTAGCGGGTAGCGAGCAGTACTTC
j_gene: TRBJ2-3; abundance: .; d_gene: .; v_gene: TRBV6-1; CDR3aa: CASSRVPGTQYF; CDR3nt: TGTGCCAGCAGTAGAGTCCCCGGTACGCAGTATTTT
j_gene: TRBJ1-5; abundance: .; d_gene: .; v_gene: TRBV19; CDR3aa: CASSIVFREKGNQPQHF; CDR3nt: TGTGCCAGTAGTATAGTTTTCAGGGAAAAGGGCAATCAGCCCCAGCATTTT
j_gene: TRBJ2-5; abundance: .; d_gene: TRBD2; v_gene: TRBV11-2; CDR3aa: CASSLGGRGTQYF; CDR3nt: TGTGCCAGCAGCCTAGGCGGGAGGGGGACCCAGTACTTC
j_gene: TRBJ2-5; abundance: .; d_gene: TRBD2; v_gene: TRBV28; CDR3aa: CASSSVASGRETQYF; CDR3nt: TGTGCCAGCAGTTCGGTCGCTAGCGGGAGAGAGACCCAGTACTTC
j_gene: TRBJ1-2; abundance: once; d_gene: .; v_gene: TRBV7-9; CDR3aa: CASSLGDSLYGYTF; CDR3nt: TGTGCCAGCAGCTTAGGCGACAGCCTCTATGGCTACACCTTC
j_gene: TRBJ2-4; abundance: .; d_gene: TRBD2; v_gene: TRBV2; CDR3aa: CASSTGLAINIQYF; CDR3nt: TGTGCCAGTAGTACGGGACTAGCTATAAACATTCAGTACTTC
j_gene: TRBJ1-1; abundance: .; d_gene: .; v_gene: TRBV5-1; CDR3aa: CASRISGNTEAFF; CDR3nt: TGCGCCAGCAGAATATCAGGGAACACTGAAGCTTTCTTT
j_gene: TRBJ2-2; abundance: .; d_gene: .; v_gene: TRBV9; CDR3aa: CASTGQRTGELFF; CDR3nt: TGTGCCAGCACAGGACAGAGGACCGGGGAGCTGTTTTTT
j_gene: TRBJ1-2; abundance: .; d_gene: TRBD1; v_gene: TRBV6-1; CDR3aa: CASSTTGGYGYTF; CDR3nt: TGCGCCAGCAGTACCACAGGGGGCTATGGCTACACCTTC
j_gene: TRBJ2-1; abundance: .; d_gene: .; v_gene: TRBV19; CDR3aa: CASRYGGHGNEQFF; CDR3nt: TGTGCCAGTAGGTACGGCGGTCATGGCAATGAGCAGTTCTTC
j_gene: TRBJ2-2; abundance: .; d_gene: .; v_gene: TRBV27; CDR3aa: CASSLFADTGELFF; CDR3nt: TGTGCCAGCAGTTTATTCGCAGACACCGGGGAGCTGTTTTTT
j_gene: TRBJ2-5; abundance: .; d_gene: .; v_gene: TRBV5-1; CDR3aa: CASSLQGNQETQYF; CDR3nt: TGCGCCAGCAGCTTACAGGGTAACCAAGAGACCCAGTACTTC
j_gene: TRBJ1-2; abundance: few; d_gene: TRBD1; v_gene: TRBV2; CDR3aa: CASSEFRGQDGYTF; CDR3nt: TGTGCCAGCAGTGAATTCAGGGGGCAGGATGGCTACACCTTC
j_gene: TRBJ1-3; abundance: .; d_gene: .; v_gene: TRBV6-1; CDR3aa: CASNSGVMSGNTIYF; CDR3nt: TGTGCCAGCAACTCAGGGGTTATGTCTGGAAACACCATATATTTT